This T cell receptor (beta chain) was sequenced for a study of T cell repertoires in cytomegalovirus infection. Study overall: Public TCR beta signatures provided an indication of both CMV infection and a matching HLA type.

This clonotype was counted between two and nine times. TCRdb passed the reads through MiXCR, listing each CDR3 protein once. Of 560,000 or so distinct CDR3 sequences listed, approximately 16% were seen once; the top ten hold roughly a quarter. The CDR3 loop spans 14 amino acids. With 5 bases removed from V and 6 bases from J, the gap between germline ends came to 16 bases. Per germline, CDR1 SEHNR and CDR2 FQNEAQ (reference sequence). What was sequenced was CD8+ T cells from PBMCs. This receptor was obtained from a human donor in good health (CMV status not recorded). Some clones in this sample may be carry-over from other donors' samples. J is TRBJ1-1 and V is TRBV7-9; D might be TRBD1 (6 bases). The chain's CDR3 is CASSLVRGAAEAFF. The CDR3 DNA sequence: TGTGCCAGCAGCCTAGTTAGGGGGGCGGCTGAAGCTTTCTTT.